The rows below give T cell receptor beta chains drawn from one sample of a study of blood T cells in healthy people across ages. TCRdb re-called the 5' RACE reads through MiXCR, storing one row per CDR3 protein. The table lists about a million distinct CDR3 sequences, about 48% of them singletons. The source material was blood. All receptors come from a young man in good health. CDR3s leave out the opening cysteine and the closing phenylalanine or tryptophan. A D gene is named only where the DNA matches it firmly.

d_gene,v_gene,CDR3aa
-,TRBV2,ASSEGASYEQY
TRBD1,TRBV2,ASRTGTGLY
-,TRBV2,ASNPRASGEKLF
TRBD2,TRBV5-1,ASGLEASGSSYNEQF
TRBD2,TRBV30,AWSTGGRADTQY
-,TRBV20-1,SARRSLAYEQY
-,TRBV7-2,ASSTHQTKGSNEQF
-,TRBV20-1,TARGPSTDTQY
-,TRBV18,AGSSGAGTNQPQH
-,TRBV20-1,SARGGGYEQY
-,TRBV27,ASSLRMVGGYEQY
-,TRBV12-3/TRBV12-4,ASSSQFLYTDVEY
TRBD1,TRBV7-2,ASSPQGRGFDGYT
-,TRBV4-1,ASSQEGGSDGVYGYT
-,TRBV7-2,ASSFTVNYGYT
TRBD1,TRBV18,ASSPEGAINEKLF
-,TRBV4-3,ASSQDGRGSYNEQF
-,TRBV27,ASSLSRPTYEQY
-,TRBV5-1,ASSLLGDISTDTQY
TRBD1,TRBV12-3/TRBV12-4,ASSRAVGGLNEKLF
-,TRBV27,ASSFARGNQPQH
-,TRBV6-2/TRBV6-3,ASSRRVGDHEQY
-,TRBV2,ASSESGVGYGYT
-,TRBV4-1,ASSQVQIHNEQF
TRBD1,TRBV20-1,SARADREHQPQH
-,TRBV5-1,ASSKQQGNQETQY
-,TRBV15,ATSRGETDTQY
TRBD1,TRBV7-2,ASRSNRGQETQY
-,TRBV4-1,ASSQGGVNEQF
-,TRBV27,ASSWRANEQF
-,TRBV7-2,ASRGGGTSYNSPLH
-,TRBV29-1,SVAPTNRRYGYT
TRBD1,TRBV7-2,ASSPEQGRLREQY
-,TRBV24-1,ATSGAGEGSGYT
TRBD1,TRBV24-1,ATRAGGTYGYT